The 10 T cell receptor beta chains listed next were all sequenced from one sample in a study of shared clonotypes between healthy human individuals. Libraries were prepared by immunoSEQ multiplex PCR; TCRdb keeps only in-frame clonotypes and omits some of them. Among about 2.4 million clones listed, around nine tenths were seen once. The sequenced material came from naive CD4+ T cells sorted from blood. The subset is: CD45RA+ positively selected. These receptors originate from a man between 18 and 29 years old in good health.

The chain employs TRBV9 and TRBJ1-4, with D uncertain. Germline V CDR1 and CDR2: SGDLS, YYNGEE. CDR3 size: 14 residues. V was clipped by 0 bases and J by 4 bases, with 7 bases between them. The DNA of the CDR3 is TGTGCCAGCAGCGTAGCGGACCTTAATGAAAAACTGTTTTTT. It is translated as CASSVADLNEKLFF.

The chain combines TRBV15 with TRBJ2-1; the D is unclear. CDR1 is LNHNV and CDR2 is YYDKDF in the germline V gene (reference sequence). Trimming stripped 2 bases from V and 0 bases from J, with 8 bases between. CDR3 length: 15 amino acids. CDR3 protein: CATSRWQTSYNEQFF. The CDR3 region has the DNA TGTGCCACCAGCAGATGGCAGACCTCCTACAATGAGCAGTTCTTC. Based on the CDR3 plus reference TRBV15 and TRBJ2-1, the full variable domain is DAMVIQNPRYQVTQFGKPVTLSCSQTLNHNVMYWYQQKSSQAPKLLFHYYDKDFNNEADTPDNFQSRRPNTSFCFLDIRSPGLGDTAMYLCATSRWQTSYNEQFFGPGTRLTVL.

CDR3 nucleotides: TGTGCCAGCAGCTCAACCCAGGGGGCTAGTGGAAACACCATATATTTT. It translates to CASSSTQGASGNTIYF. This chain connects TRBV11-2 to TRBJ1-3; 8 nucleotides match TRBD1. The ends lost 4 bases at V and 3 bases at J; junction bases unmatched: 8. Per germline, CDR1 SGHAT and CDR2 FQNNGV. This CDR3 region has 16 residues.

V and J are TRBV7-2 and TRBJ2-7, with TRBD2 as a possible D gene (6 bases). Trimming removed 2 bases at V and 1 base at J, with 15 bases between. Germline V gene lookup returns CDR1 SGHTA and CDR2 FQGNSA. This CDR3 has 16 residues. As DNA, the CDR3 is TGTGCCAGCAGCTTAACGGGAGCGCACTTATCCTACGAGCAGTACTTC. Its translation is CASSLTGAHLSYEQYF.

Here the CDR3 reads CASGGGSYEQYF. The CDR3 nucleotides are TGTGCAAGTGGAGGAGGCTCCTACGAGCAGTACTTC. The chain couples TRBV2 to TRBJ2-7; TRBD2 is a possible D gene (5 bases). The CDR3 has 12 amino acids. Looked up from germline, CDR1 is SNHLY and CDR2 is FYNNEI. The full variable domain, with the rest looked up from reference TRBV2 and TRBJ2-7, is EPEVTQTPSHQVTQMGQEVILRCVPISNHLYFYWYRQILGQKVEFLVSFYNNEISEKSEIFDDQFSVERPDGSNFTLKIRSTKLEDSAMYFCASGGGSYEQYFGPGTRLTVT.

The chain combines TRBV9 with TRBJ2-7; D might be TRBD2 (6 bases). Germline lookup yields CDR1 SGDLS and CDR2 YYNGEE. The V end was cut by 0 bases, the J end by 4 bases, with 11 bases between. The CDR3 is 14 residues long. The CDR3, as DNA: TGTGCCAGCAGCGTAGGCGGGGAGATATACGAGCAGTACTTC. It yields the protein CASSVGGEIYEQYF.

The chain is built from TRBV5-8 and TRBJ2-3, with 7 bases identical to TRBD2. Germline V gene data show CDR1 as SGHTS and CDR2 as YDEGEE. The V segment lost 4 bases and the J segment 0 bases; nucleotides outside the gene matches: 5. This CDR3 is 15 amino acids long. CDR3 residues: CASSQAGSSTDTQYF. CDR3 DNA sequence: TGTGCCAGCAGCCAAGCGGGGTCTAGCACAGATACGCAGTATTTT.

As regards this clone: Other DNA sequences of this sample code for an identical CDR3. The CDR3 region has the DNA TGTGCCAGCTCACCTTTGACAGGGAAAGAGACCCAGTACTTC. Its protein is CASSPLTGKETQYF. This chain uses TRBV18 with TRBJ2-5; 7 bases are shared with TRBD1. Losses at the gene ends were 3 bases for V and 3 bases for J; bases not matched to a gene: 4. The CDR3 has 14 residues. Germline CDR1 reads KGHSH; CDR2 reads LQKENI.

The J gene is TRBJ2-7, the V gene TRBV5-8; 8 nucleotides agree with TRBD1. V gave up 4 bases and J gave up 5 bases; unmatched junction bases: 5. This CDR3 contains 13 residues. Germline lookup yields CDR1 SGHTS and CDR2 YDEGEE. The chain's CDR3 is CASSANRGDEQYF. CDR3 DNA sequence: TGTGCCAGCAGCGCGAACAGGGGGGACGAGCAGTACTTC.

The CDR3 reads CASSQVVSGTANNGNTIYF. The CDR3 coding sequence is TGCGCCAGCAGCCAAGTAGTTTCCGGGACAGCAAACAATGGAAACACCATATATTTT. This rearrangement joins TRBV4-1 to TRBJ1-3, with 7 bases fitting TRBD1. The trim removed 1 base at V and 3 bases at J, leaving 15 bases unmatched. The germline V gene encodes CDR1 MGHRA and CDR2 YSYEKL. CDR3 size: 19 residues.